The 29 T cell receptor beta chains in this list originate from one sample, sequenced in a study of radiation and T cells in renal cell carcinoma. Time point in this sample: blood 4 weeks post-SBRT, at nephrectomy. This sample's treatment: 15 Gy SBRT to primary tumor, nephrectomy 4 weeks later. The data were produced by immunoSEQ multiplex PCR, yet TCRdb's version contains in-frame clones alone and is incomplete. The sample shows 75,000 to 95,000 clones, about 85% of them seen only once. This specimen was blood, taken from a patient whose treatment included radiotherapy and nephrectomy. The receptors were sampled from a man aged 50 to 60 with renal cell carcinoma.

This rearrangement joins TRBV4-3 to TRBJ2-7; TRBD1 aligns across 11 bases. CDR1 and CDR2 from the germline V gene are LGHNA and YSLEER. V lost 0 bases, J lost 7 bases, and 17 bases stayed unmatched. This CDR3 is built from 19 residues. This chain's CDR3 is CASSQDGADRLDRGLEQYF. As DNA, the CDR3 is TGCGCCAGCAGCCAAGATGGGGCTGACCGTTTGGACAGGGGGCTGGAGCAGTACTTC.

V usage is TRBV5-1 and J usage is TRBJ2-1; D is ambiguous. This CDR3 is built from 15 residues. Germline CDR1 is SGHRS and CDR2 is YFSETQ. Trimming pared 3 bases from V and 0 bases from J, leaving 10 bases between. This CDR3 reads CASSSTASSYNEQFF. The CDR3 coding sequence is TGCGCCAGCAGCTCAACAGCGAGCTCCTACAATGAGCAGTTCTTC. The complete variable domain, with remaining parts taken from reference TRBV5-1 and TRBJ2-1, reads KAGVTQTPRYLIKTRGQQVTLSCSPISGHRSVSWYQQTPGQGLQFLFEYFSETQRNKGNFPGRFSGRQFSNSRSEMNVSTLELGDSALYLCASSSTASSYNEQFFGPGTRLTVL.

This clone has a single count. The chain combines TRBV7-9 with TRBJ2-7, with a possible D match to TRBD2 (5 bases). This CDR3 spans 14 amino acids. Per the germline V gene, CDR1 is SEHNR and CDR2 is FQNEAQ (reference sequence). Trimming left V 5 bases short and J 0 bases short, with 11 bases between. The CDR3 spells CASSPGGPSYEQYF. The CDR3 nucleotides are TGTGCCAGCAGCCCAGGAGGACCCTCCTACGAGCAGTACTTC. Looking up the rest from reference TRBV7-9 and TRBJ2-7 gives the full variable domain: DTGVSQNPRHKITKRGQNVTFRCDPISEHNRLYWYRQTLGQGPEFLTYFQNEAQLEKSRLLSDRFSAERPKGSFSTLEIQRTEQGDSAMYLCASSPGGPSYEQYFGPGTRLTVT.

In regard to this clone: A junction boundary mismatches the germline segment, possibly from a read error. V usage is TRBV6-4 and J usage is TRBJ2-7, with D maybe TRBD2 (5 bases). This CDR3 is 13 amino acids long. Looked up from germline, CDR1 is MRHNA and CDR2 is SNTAGT. CDR3 protein: CPPGEGAYYEQYF. CDR3 nucleotides: TGCCCCCCCGGTGAGGGAGCTTACTACGAGCAGTACTTC.

This chain links TRBV6-1 with TRBJ1-6; D is unresolved. V gave up 1 base and J gave up 8 bases, with 15 bases separating them. Germline-derived CDR1 and CDR2 are MNHNS and SASEGT. The CDR3 has 16 amino acids. CDR3 bases: TGTGCCAGCAGTGAAGGCACGGCGGTTTTGGATTCACCCCTCCACTTT. Translated: CASSEGTAVLDSPLHF.

The V and J genes are TRBV30 and TRBJ2-5, with D possibly being TRBD1 (7 bases). The J call may be in error: the DNA end matches TRBJ2-7 better. CDR1 is GTSNPN, CDR2 SVGIG, per germline (reference sequence). The CDR3 consists of 14 residues. Here the CDR3 reads CAWTGGTENYEQYF. The CDR3 nucleotides are TGTGCCTGGACCGGAGGGACAGAGAACTACGAGCAGTACTTC.

The chain employs TRBV18 and TRBJ2-1; D is perhaps TRBD2 (6 bases). CDR1 is KGHSH, CDR2 LQKENI, per germline. V lost 1 base and J 10 bases, leaving 11 bases between the germline ends. The CDR3 loop spans 13 amino acids. The CDR3 loop reads CASSPRRDGEQFF. For the CDR3, the DNA is TGTGCCAGCTCACCACGGAGGGACGGGGAGCAGTTCTTC.

The chain combines TRBV21-1 with TRBJ2-1; the table calls TRBD2, which could not be checked here. TRBV21-1 is annotated as a pseudogene. The CDR3 has 18 residues. The CDR3 loop reads CASSKALPRGLAANEQFF. In DNA, the CDR3 is TGTGCCAGCAGCAAAGCCCTACCCCGGGGACTAGCAGCCAATGAGCAGTTCTTC.

This clone was recorded only once. Germline and junction disagree at one end, which may indicate a read error. The V and J genes are TRBV30 and TRBJ2-7; 7 positions agree with TRBD1. From germline, CDR1 is GTSNPN and CDR2 SVGIG (reference sequence). The length of the CDR3 is 11 residues. This CDR3 is CAWSTGTAWKF. Here the CDR3 DNA reads TGTGCCTGGAGTACAGGGACAGCTTGGAAATTC.

About this clone itself: This may stem from a read error, because a much larger clone lies one nucleotide away. At the DNA level, this CDR3 is encoded by other sequences in the same sample as well. The chain employs TRBV9 and TRBJ1-2; D is possibly TRBD1 (6 bases). Germline V CDR1 and CDR2: SGDLS, YYNGEE. The CDR3 has 13 residues. Between the trimmed V and J ends, which lost 4 bases and 2 bases, there was a span of 9 bases. CDR3 sequence (DNA): TGTGCCAGCAGCTCGACAGGAAACTATGGCTACACCTTC. Amino acid sequence: CASSSTGNYGYTF.

This clone was recorded only once. The rearrangement joins TRBV29-1 to TRBJ1-3; 7 bases agree with TRBD1. From germline, CDR1 is SQVTM and CDR2 ANQGSEA. This CDR3 comprises 14 residues. The trim removed 6 bases at V and 0 bases at J, leaving 5 bases unmatched. In nucleotides, the CDR3 is TGCAGCGTCAGACAGGGCCCCTCTGGAAACACCATATATTTT. Its translation is CSVRQGPSGNTIYF.

This clone was seen a single time. V is TRBV29-1 and J is TRBJ2-5; tentative D call: TRBD2 (6 bases). Germline CDR1 is SQVTM and CDR2 is ANQGSEA. V was shortened by 2 bases and J by 5 bases, with 12 bases between the two germline ends. The CDR3 length is 13 residues. CDR3 amino acids: CSVERGTGETQYF. The CDR3 DNA follows: TGCAGCGTTGAACGGGGGACGGGGGAGACCCAGTACTTC.

The chain combines TRBV6-6 with TRBJ1-3; D is unclear. The V and J ends lost 0 bases and 1 base respectively, with 4 bases between them. The germline V gene has CDR1 MNHNY and CDR2 SVGAGI (reference sequence). This CDR3 has 14 residues. CDR3 bases: TGTGCCAGCAGTTACTCTCCATCTGGAAACACCATATATTTT. Encoded protein: CASSYSPSGNTIYF.

The chain combines TRBV7-2 with TRBJ2-1; TRBD1 or TRBD2 may be the D gene (7 bases each). The CDR3 sequence is 14 residues long. V shed 1 base and J shed 15 bases, with 19 bases lying between them. From germline, CDR1 is SGHTA and CDR2 FQGNSA. For the CDR3, the DNA is TGTGCCAGCAGCTTAGATCAGGGGGGGCTTTCAGCGTTCTTC. Translated, it gives CASSLDQGGLSAFF.

This clone was seen a handful of times. The chain uses TRBV9 and TRBJ2-2, with D hard to call. From germline, CDR1 is SGDLS and CDR2 YYNGEE. CDR3 size: 13 residues. Trimming removed 0 bases from V and 6 bases from J, with 6 bases in between. CDR3: CASSVVPSGELFF. The CDR3 coding sequence is TGTGCCAGCAGCGTAGTTCCCTCCGGGGAGCTGTTTTTT.

The chain employs TRBV19 and TRBJ2-3, with D uncertain. This CDR3 contains 14 residues. Trimming left V 7 bases short and J 5 bases short, with 16 bases between. CDR1 and CDR2 (germline): LNHDA, SQIVND (reference sequence). In nucleotides, the CDR3 is TGTGCCAGTACCACCGCCAGCCAGCAAGATACGCAGTATTTT. It yields the protein CASTTASQQDTQYF.

This clone was seen only a few times. The V call is TRBV12-2, the J call TRBJ1-2; the table's D call, TRBD1, has no DNA check behind it. TRBV12-2 is noted as a pseudogene. There are 12 residues in the CDR3. In DNA, the CDR3 is TGTGCAAGTCGCTTAGAAGGGGATGGCTACACCTTC. It encodes CASRLEGDGYTF.

The CDR3 region is CASSPMGEGGYTF. The CDR3, as DNA: TGCGCCAGCAGCCCGATGGGGGAGGGTGGCTACACCTTC. The J gene is TRBJ1-2, the V gene TRBV5-1; TRBD1 is a possible D gene (5 bases). The V gene lost 4 bases and the J gene lost 7 bases, with 14 bases spanning the gap. Germline CDR1 and CDR2: SGHRS and YFSETQ. The length of the CDR3 is 13 residues.

The chain joins TRBV5-4 to TRBJ1-1; D is unclear. Germline CDR1 and CDR2: SGHNT and YYREEE (reference sequence). The CDR3 runs to 13 residues. The germline V and J ends were trimmed by 4 bases and 8 bases, with 15 bases remaining between them. The CDR3 region is CASSPPSSGEAFF. The CDR3, as DNA: TGTGCCAGCAGCCCCCCGTCGAGCGGAGAAGCTTTCTTT.

The chain combines TRBV28 with TRBJ2-7; TRBD2 agrees at 11 bases. The V segment lost 5 bases and the J segment 4 bases; nucleotides outside the gene matches: 10. The CDR3 loop spans 16 amino acids. Germline CDR1 and CDR2: MDHEN and SYDVKM. The CDR3: CASSPGFSGRAYEQYF. The CDR3 nucleotides read TGTGCCAGCAGTCCCGGTTTTAGCGGGAGGGCGTACGAGCAGTACTTC.

The chain links TRBV14 to TRBJ1-2; D gene unclear. CDR3 length: 14 amino acids. Germline CDR1 SGHDN, CDR2 FVKESK. V was shortened by 1 base and J by 6 bases, with 12 bases between the two germline ends. The chain's CDR3 is CASSQVYGIDGYTF. The CDR3 region has the DNA TGTGCCAGCAGCCAAGTCTATGGGATTGATGGCTACACCTTC.

This rearrangement joins TRBV7-2 to TRBJ1-5; TRBD1 matches at 7 bases. This CDR3 is built from 13 residues. The germline V gene has CDR1 SGHTA and CDR2 FQGNSA. The V gene end was trimmed by 4 bases and the J gene end by 7 bases; junction bases not matched to a gene: 4. The CDR3 spells CASSSQTGQPQHF. The CDR3 DNA follows: TGTGCCAGCAGCTCCCAGACAGGGCAGCCCCAGCATTTT.

The gene calls are TRBV6-5 and TRBJ2-5, with 11 bases aligning to TRBD2. The J call may be incorrect, as the DNA end agrees better with TRBJ2-7. CDR1 is MNHEY, CDR2 SVGAGI, per germline. The CDR3 length is 16 residues. CDR3 sequence reads: CASSYLGSGGVYEQYF. In nucleotides, the CDR3 is TGTGCCAGCAGTTACTTGGGTAGCGGGGGGGTGTACGAGCAGTACTTC.

As concerns this clone: A read error may account for a junction end that differs from germline. CDR3 in amino acids: CASSQVPGQAVF. The DNA of the CDR3 is TGTGCCAGCAGCCAAGTCCCGGGACAGGCTGTCTTC. V gene TRBV14 combines with J gene TRBJ2-1, with 8 bases lining up with TRBD1. Germline CDR1 SGHDN, CDR2 FVKESK. The length of the CDR3 is 12 residues. Drawing the rest from reference TRBV14 and TRBJ2-1, the complete variable domain is EAGVTQFPSHSVIEKGQTVTLRCDPISGHDNLYWYRRVMGKEIKFLLHFVKESKQDESGMPNNRFLAERTGGTYSTLKVQPAELEDSGVYFCASSQVPGQAVFGPGTRLTVL.

This rearrangement joins TRBV5-1 to TRBJ2-1; D might be TRBD1 or TRBD2, each matching 5 bases. Germline V lookup: CDR1 SGHRS, CDR2 YFSETQ. The CDR3 length is 14 residues. Trimming took off 0 bases at V and 9 bases at J, with 13 bases between the two ends. The DNA of the CDR3 is TGCGCCAGCAGCTTGGCCGTCGGGGCGGGTGAGCAGTTCTTC. Its translation: CASSLAVGAGEQFF.

The chain joins TRBV4-2 to TRBJ2-1; the D is unclear. The CDR3 length is 19 residues. Germline CDR1 and CDR2: LGHNA and YNFKEQ. V lost 0 bases, J lost 5 bases, and 23 bases lay in between. The CDR3 nucleotides read TGTGCCAGCAGCCAAGATCTTTATCCCACGGGCAGTCACGACAATGAGCAGTTCTTC. This sequence encodes CASSQDLYPTGSHDNEQFF.

The chain is built from TRBV30 and TRBJ1-6, with D possibly matching TRBD1 (6 bases). Germline CDR1 is GTSNPN and CDR2 is SVGIG (reference sequence). The CDR3 length is 15 residues. V was pared by 3 bases and J by 2 bases, with 11 bases between. CDR3 nucleotide sequence: TGTGCCTGGAGAAAGGGGGGACCCTATAATTCACCCCTCCACTTT. Protein: CAWRKGGPYNSPLHF.

In its sample, this clone was seen once. V and J are TRBV14 and TRBJ1-2; D not resolved. Trimming cost V 4 bases and J 4 bases, with 13 bases left between them. CDR1 is SGHDN, CDR2 FVKESK, per germline. The length of the CDR3 is 14 residues. CDR3 DNA sequence: TGTGCCAGCAGCCCCGGAGTGTACAGCTATGGCTACACCTTC. Encoded protein: CASSPGVYSYGYTF.

Only one count was recorded for this clone. This chain uses TRBV28 with TRBJ2-1, with a tentative D call TRBD2 (5 bases). The ends were cut back, 3 bases at V and 8 bases at J, with 11 bases in the middle. The CDR3 extends over 13 amino acids. Germline V gene sequence: CDR1 MDHEN, CDR2 SYDVKM. The CDR3 DNA follows: TGTGCCAGCAGTTTTAGGCTAGCCGATGAGCAGTTCTTC. Protein sequence: CASSFRLADEQFF. The full variable domain, its missing parts supplied by reference TRBV28 and TRBJ2-1, is DVKVTQSSRYLVKRTGEKVFLECVQDMDHENMFWYRQDPGLGLRLIYFSYDVKMKEKGDIPEGYSVSREKKERFSLILESASTNQTSMYLCASSFRLADEQFFGPGTRLTVL.